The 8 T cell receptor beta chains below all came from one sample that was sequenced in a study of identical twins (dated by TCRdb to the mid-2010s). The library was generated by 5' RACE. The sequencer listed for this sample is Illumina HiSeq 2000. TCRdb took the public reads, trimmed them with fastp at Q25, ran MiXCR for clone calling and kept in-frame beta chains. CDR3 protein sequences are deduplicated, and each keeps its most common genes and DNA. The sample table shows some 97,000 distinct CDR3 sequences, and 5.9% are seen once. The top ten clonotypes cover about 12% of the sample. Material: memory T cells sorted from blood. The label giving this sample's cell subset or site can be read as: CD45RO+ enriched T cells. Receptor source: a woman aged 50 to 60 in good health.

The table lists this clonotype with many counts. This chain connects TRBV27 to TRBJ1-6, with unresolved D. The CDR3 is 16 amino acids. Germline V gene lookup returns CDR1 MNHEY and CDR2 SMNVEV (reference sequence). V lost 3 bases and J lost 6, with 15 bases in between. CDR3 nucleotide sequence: TGTGCCAGCAGTTTTAGCCCGGTAGAGGGTAATTCACCCCTCCACTTT. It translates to CASSFSPVEGNSPLHF.

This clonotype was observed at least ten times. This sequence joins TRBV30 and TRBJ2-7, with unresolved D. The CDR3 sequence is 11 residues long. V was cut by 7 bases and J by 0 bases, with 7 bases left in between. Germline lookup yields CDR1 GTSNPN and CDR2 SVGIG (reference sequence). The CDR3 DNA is TGTGCCTACCGGTCCTCCTACGAGCAGTACGTC. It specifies CAYRSSYEQYV.

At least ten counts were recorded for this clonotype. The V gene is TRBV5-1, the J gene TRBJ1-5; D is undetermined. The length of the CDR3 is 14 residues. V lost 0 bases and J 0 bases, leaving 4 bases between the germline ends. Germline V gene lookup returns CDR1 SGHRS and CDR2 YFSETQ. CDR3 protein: CASSLGHSNQPQHF. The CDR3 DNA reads TGCGCCAGCAGCTTGGGTCATAGCAATCAGCCCCAGCATTTT.

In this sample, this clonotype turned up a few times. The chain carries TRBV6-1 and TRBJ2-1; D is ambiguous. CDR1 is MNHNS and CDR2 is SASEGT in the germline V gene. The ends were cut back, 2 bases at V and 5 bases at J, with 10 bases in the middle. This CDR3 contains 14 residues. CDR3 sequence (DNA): TGTGCCAGCAGTGAATACCCGGGTAACAATGAGCAGTTCTTC. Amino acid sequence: CASSEYPGNNEQFF.

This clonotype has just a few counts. CDR3: CASRTISYGYTF. The CDR3 nucleotides are TGTGCCAGTAGGACTATTAGCTATGGCTACACCTTC. The chain joins TRBV19 to TRBJ1-2; D uncertain. Trimming removed 6 bases from V and 4 bases from J, with 9 bases in between. The CDR3 is 12 amino acids. Per the germline V gene, CDR1 is LNHDA and CDR2 is SQIVND (reference sequence).

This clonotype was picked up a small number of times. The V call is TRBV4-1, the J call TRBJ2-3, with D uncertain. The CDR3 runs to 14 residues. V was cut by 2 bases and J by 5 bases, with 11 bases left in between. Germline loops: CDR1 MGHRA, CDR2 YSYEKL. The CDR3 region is CASSQPREVDTQYF. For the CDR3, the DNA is TGCGCCAGCAGCCAACCCCGAGAGGTAGATACGCAGTATTTT.

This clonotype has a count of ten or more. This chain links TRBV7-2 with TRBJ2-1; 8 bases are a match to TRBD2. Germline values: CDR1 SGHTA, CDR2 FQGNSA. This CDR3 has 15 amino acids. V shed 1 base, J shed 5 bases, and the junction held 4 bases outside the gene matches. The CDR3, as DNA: TGTGCCAGCAGCTTAGATAGCGGGGCCAACAATGAGCAGTTCTTC. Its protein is CASSLDSGANNEQFF.

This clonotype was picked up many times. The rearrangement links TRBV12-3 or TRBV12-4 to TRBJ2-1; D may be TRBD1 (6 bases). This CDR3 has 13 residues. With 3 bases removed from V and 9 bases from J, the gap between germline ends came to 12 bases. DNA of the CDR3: TGTGCCAGCAGTTTCAGAGGGGGTTCTGAGCAGTTCTTC. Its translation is CASSFRGGSEQFF.